A selection of T cell receptor beta chains follows, all from one sample in a study of blood T cell repertoires in COVID-19. Using immunoSEQ multiplex PCR, the repertoire was profiled, and TCRdb retains in-frame clones only, with some absent. This sample has 300,000 to 400,000 clones, with 85% found just once. Material: PBMCs or T cells enriched from blood (not recorded which). The receptors originated from a woman between 25 and 40 years old who had been exposed to COVID-19. CDR3s include the opening cysteine and the closing phenylalanine or tryptophan. Fields, in order: J gene, clone size, D gene, V gene, CDR3 protein, CDR3 DNA. The D gene is left open where the match is weak. Only some rows state a clone size, as once, few, many or a class for expanded clones.

J: TRBJ2-3
size: once
D: TRBD1
V: TRBV28
CDR3: CASRSTGTGTDTQYF
DNA: TGTGCCAGCAGGTCCACCGGGACAGGGACAGATACGCAGTATTTT

J: TRBJ2-2
size: .
D: .
V: TRBV4-1
CDR3: CASSRSHGELFF
DNA: TGCGCCAGCAGCAGGAGTCACGGGGAGCTGTTTTTT

J: TRBJ2-7
size: once
D: TRBD1
V: TRBV6-5
CDR3: CASRSPDRGQDF
DNA: TGTGCCAGCAGAAGTCCGGACAGGGGGCAGGACTTC

J: TRBJ2-1
size: .
D: .
V: TRBV5-1
CDR3: CASSLATSSYNEQFF
DNA: TGCGCCAGCAGCTTGGCAACTAGCTCCTACAATGAGCAGTTCTTC

J: TRBJ2-7
size: .
D: TRBD1
V: TRBV28
CDR3: CASSSFGTGQAYEQYF
DNA: TGTGCCAGCAGTTCCTTTGGGACAGGGCAGGCCTACGAGCAGTACTTC

J: TRBJ1-6
size: .
D: .
V: TRBV12-3/TRBV12-4
CDR3: CASRDREYSPLHF
DNA: TGTGCCAGCAGGGACAGAGAGTACTCACCCCTCCACTTT

J: TRBJ1-1
size: .
D: .
V: TRBV14
CDR3: CASSRYGGGTEAFF
DNA: TGTGCCAGCAGCCGATATGGGGGAGGCACTGAAGCTTTCTTT

J: TRBJ1-3
size: .
D: .
V: TRBV2
CDR3: CASSIGTTGNTIYF
DNA: TGTGCCAGCAGTATCGGGACAACTGGAAACACCATATATTTT

J: TRBJ2-5
size: .
D: .
V: TRBV5-4
CDR3: CASSLADSKETQYF
DNA: TGTGCCAGCAGCTTGGCGGACAGTAAAGAGACCCAGTACTTC

J: TRBJ2-7
size: .
D: .
V: TRBV6-6
CDR3: CASSSLARGAYEQYF
DNA: TGTGCCAGCAGCTCACTAGCGAGGGGGGCCTACGAGCAGTACTTC